This is a list of T cell receptor beta chains from one sample in a study of T cells in narcolepsy. Libraries were prepared by immunoSEQ multiplex PCR; TCRdb keeps only in-frame clonotypes and omits some of them. The sample lists over 30,000 clones, about 85% seen once, with 1.6% in the top ten. Input material: CD45RA- memory CD4+ T cells from PBMCs. Receptor source: a human donor with narcolepsy. Each CDR3 is given with its conserved first and last residue. Fields, in order: V gene, D gene, J gene, clone size, CDR3 protein, CDR3 DNA. D genes are given only for firm matches. Clone sizes are given selectively: once, few, many, or a class where the clone is expanded.

v_call: TRBV4-3; d_call: TRBD1; j_call: TRBJ2-7; clone_size: medium-sized; cdr3_aa: CASSQTGGYEQYF; cdr3_nt: TGCGCCAGCAGCCAAACAGGGGGCTACGAGCAGTACTTC
v_call: TRBV5-1; d_call: .; j_call: TRBJ1-2; clone_size: .; cdr3_aa: CASSLTANYGYTF; cdr3_nt: TGCGCCAGCAGCCTGACAGCTAACTATGGCTACACCTTC
v_call: TRBV4-2; d_call: .; j_call: TRBJ2-7; clone_size: .; cdr3_aa: CASSLPGRAYEQYF; cdr3_nt: TGTGCCAGCAGCCTTCCGGGACGGGCCTACGAGCAGTACTTC
v_call: TRBV7-2; d_call: .; j_call: TRBJ2-1; clone_size: .; cdr3_aa: CASSLGATREQFF; cdr3_nt: TGTGCCAGCAGCTTGGGCGCGACTCGGGAGCAGTTCTTC
v_call: TRBV5-1; d_call: .; j_call: TRBJ1-2; clone_size: .; cdr3_aa: CASKAGSDYGYTF; cdr3_nt: TGCGCCAGCAAGGCGGGGTCGGACTATGGCTACACCTTC
v_call: TRBV10-1; d_call: TRBD2; j_call: TRBJ2-1; clone_size: .; cdr3_aa: CAGTSGTYNEQFF; cdr3_nt: TGCGCCGGGACTAGCGGAACCTACAATGAGCAGTTCTTC
v_call: TRBV19; d_call: TRBD2; j_call: TRBJ2-5; clone_size: .; cdr3_aa: CASSIAGGQETQYF; cdr3_nt: TGTGCCAGTAGTATAGCGGGGGGGCAAGAGACCCAGTACTTC
v_call: TRBV19; d_call: .; j_call: TRBJ2-6; clone_size: .; cdr3_aa: CASSMIGIGTSGANVLTF; cdr3_nt: TGTGCCAGTAGTATGATAGGAATAGGAACCTCTGGGGCCAACGTCCTGACTTTC
v_call: TRBV5-4; d_call: TRBD1; j_call: TRBJ2-3; clone_size: .; cdr3_aa: CASSLEGASDTQYF; cdr3_nt: TGTGCCAGCAGCTTGGAGGGGGCGTCAGATACGCAGTATTTT
v_call: TRBV9; d_call: TRBD2; j_call: TRBJ2-5; clone_size: once; cdr3_aa: CASSATVGGAVGETQYF; cdr3_nt: TGTGCCAGCAGCGCCACTGTCGGGGGGGCCGTAGGAGAGACCCAGTACTTC
v_call: TRBV28; d_call: .; j_call: TRBJ1-5; clone_size: few; cdr3_aa: CASEVVGNQPQHF; cdr3_nt: TGTGCCAGCGAGGTGGTGGGCAATCAGCCCCAGCATTTT
v_call: TRBV6-6; d_call: .; j_call: TRBJ1-1; clone_size: .; cdr3_aa: CASSYSDRNTEAFF; cdr3_nt: TGTGCCAGCAGTTACTCGGACAGGAACACTGAAGCTTTCTTT
v_call: TRBV18; d_call: TRBD2; j_call: TRBJ2-5; clone_size: .; cdr3_aa: CASSPILAGGETQYF; cdr3_nt: TGTGCCAGCTCACCAATACTAGCGGGGGGAGAGACCCAGTACTTC
v_call: TRBV6-6; d_call: TRBD1; j_call: TRBJ2-7; clone_size: .; cdr3_aa: CASSPRDRVLNAYF; cdr3_nt: TGTGCCAGCAGCCCCCGGGACAGGGTCCTCAATGCGTACTTC
v_call: TRBV27; d_call: .; j_call: TRBJ1-2; clone_size: .; cdr3_aa: CASSRERRDYGYTF; cdr3_nt: TGTGCCAGCAGCCGGGAGCGGCGGGACTATGGCTACACCTTC
v_call: TRBV18; d_call: .; j_call: TRBJ1-3; clone_size: .; cdr3_aa: CASSPPGQPSAGNTIYF; cdr3_nt: TGTGCCAGCTCACCACCGGGACAACCCTCGGCCGGAAACACCATATATTTT
v_call: TRBV6-6; d_call: .; j_call: TRBJ1-2; clone_size: .; cdr3_aa: CASIAQGLGYTF; cdr3_nt: TGTGCCAGCATCGCACAGGGACTCGGCTACACCTTC
v_call: TRBV9; d_call: .; j_call: TRBJ2-3; clone_size: .; cdr3_aa: CASSVGGSGTDTQYF; cdr3_nt: TGTGCCAGCAGCGTAGGGGGCTCGGGCACAGATACGCAGTATTTT
v_call: TRBV6-1; d_call: TRBD2; j_call: TRBJ2-1; clone_size: .; cdr3_aa: CASSTSGVTHEQFF; cdr3_nt: TGTGCCAGCAGTACTAGCGGGGTGACCCATGAGCAGTTCTTC
v_call: TRBV6-5; d_call: .; j_call: TRBJ1-4; clone_size: once; cdr3_aa: CASSFLGAANEKLFF; cdr3_nt: TGTGCCAGCAGCTTCCTAGGGGCGGCTAATGAAAAACTATTTTTT
v_call: TRBV10-1; d_call: TRBD2; j_call: TRBJ2-1; clone_size: .; cdr3_aa: CASSALSGAYNEQFF; cdr3_nt: TGCGCCAGCAGTGCTCTTAGCGGGGCTTACAATGAGCAGTTCTTC
v_call: TRBV2; d_call: TRBD1; j_call: TRBJ2-1; clone_size: .; cdr3_aa: CASSTGTGRRNEQFF; cdr3_nt: TGTGCCAGCAGTACTGGGACAGGGCGCCGCAATGAGCAGTTCTTC
v_call: TRBV6-4; d_call: TRBD2; j_call: TRBJ2-7; clone_size: .; cdr3_aa: CVGGTTNYEQYF; cdr3_nt: TGTGTGGGGGGGACTACCAACTACGAGCAGTACTTC
v_call: TRBV6-6; d_call: TRBD1; j_call: TRBJ1-2; clone_size: .; cdr3_aa: CASRTGQLGDGYTF; cdr3_nt: TGTGCCAGCAGGACGGGACAGCTTGGAGATGGCTACACCTTC
v_call: TRBV18; d_call: TRBD1; j_call: TRBJ1-5; clone_size: .; cdr3_aa: CASSRGQGADNQPQHF; cdr3_nt: TGTGCCAGCTCCCGAGGACAGGGGGCCGACAATCAGCCCCAGCATTTT
v_call: TRBV2; d_call: .; j_call: TRBJ2-7; clone_size: .; cdr3_aa: CASRPDLSSYEQYF; cdr3_nt: TGTGCCAGCAGGCCGGACTTGAGCTCCTACGAGCAGTACTTC
v_call: TRBV10-3; d_call: TRBD2; j_call: TRBJ2-2; clone_size: once; cdr3_aa: CAISESKAAGYYTGELFF; cdr3_nt: TGTGCCATCAGTGAGTCGAAGGCAGCGGGGTATTACACCGGGGAGCTGTTTTTT
v_call: TRBV5-1; d_call: .; j_call: TRBJ2-2; clone_size: .; cdr3_aa: CASSLGTENTGELFF; cdr3_nt: TGCGCCAGCAGCTTGGGGACGGAGAACACCGGGGAGCTGTTTTTT
v_call: TRBV27; d_call: .; j_call: TRBJ1-1; clone_size: .; cdr3_aa: CASSLSSGVNTEAFF; cdr3_nt: TGTGCCAGCAGTTTATCCTCCGGGGTGAACACTGAAGCTTTCTTT
v_call: TRBV15; d_call: .; j_call: TRBJ2-5; clone_size: .; cdr3_aa: CATSKDRLSSTETQYF; cdr3_nt: TGTGCCACCAGCAAAGACAGGTTATCTAGTACGGAGACCCAGTACTTC
v_call: TRBV9; d_call: TRBD1; j_call: TRBJ2-1; clone_size: .; cdr3_aa: CASSYDPGQGVNEQFF; cdr3_nt: TGTGCCAGCAGTTACGATCCGGGACAGGGTGTCAATGAGCAGTTCTTC
v_call: TRBV7-6; d_call: .; j_call: TRBJ1-4; clone_size: .; cdr3_aa: CASSHGDRGTNEKLFF; cdr3_nt: TGTGCCAGCAGCCACGGAGACCGGGGGACTAATGAAAAACTGTTTTTT
v_call: TRBV5-4; d_call: .; j_call: TRBJ2-7; clone_size: .; cdr3_aa: CASSSATGASYEQYF; cdr3_nt: TGTGCCAGCAGCTCCGCGACGGGGGCCTCCTACGAGCAGTACTTC
v_call: TRBV6-4; d_call: TRBD1; j_call: TRBJ1-2; clone_size: .; cdr3_aa: CASSTDRGGGYTF; cdr3_nt: TGTGCCAGCAGCACAGACAGGGGCGGTGGCTACACCTTC